A single sample is the source of the 14 T cell receptor beta chains below, sequenced in a study of CD8+CD57+ T cells in acquired aplastic anemia. CDR3 and TCR beta VDJ profiling relied on a genomic DNA template. TCRdb fed the reads into MiXCR, producing one record per CDR3 protein. The sample yields about 190,000 distinct CDR3 sequences, around 50% seen once. Material for sequencing was sorted CD4+, CD8+, or CD8+CD57+ T cells (not recorded which) from PBMCs. The receptors originated from a human donor in good health, serving as a control.

This clonotype was seen repeatedly, ten times or more. V usage is TRBV7-6 and J usage is TRBJ2-1; TRBD2 agrees at 10 bases. In germline, CDR1 is SGHVS, CDR2 FNYEAQ. The V segment lost 5 bases and the J segment 4 bases; nucleotides outside the gene matches: 14. This CDR3 comprises 18 residues. The CDR3 DNA sequence: TGTGCCAGCAGCCCGGCCCGCATTAGCGGGGGGTATTACAATGAGCAGTTCTTC. Encoded protein: CASSPARISGGYYNEQFF.

This clonotype has a count of ten or more. This chain connects TRBV2 to TRBJ1-1, with 8 bases aligning to TRBD1. The CDR3 is 15 residues long. After removal of 6 bases from V and 2 bases from J, the junction contained 8 bases not matched to a gene. Germline loops: CDR1 SNHLY, CDR2 FYNNEI. For the CDR3, the DNA is TGTGCCAGCAGAGGACAGGGTCTTTCTAACACTGAAGCTTTCTTT. This gives the protein CASRGQGLSNTEAFF.

In the case of this clonotype: An end of the junction does not agree with germline; a read error may underlie this. The CDR3 DNA is TGTGCCAGCAGTTTCCTAGCCGCCCAGACTAGCGGGGGGGTGGTTTACTTC. Translated: CASSFLAAQTSGGVVYF. The rearrangement uses TRBV10-3 and TRBJ2-5; TRBD2 matches at 14 bases. Germline CDR1 and CDR2: ENHRY and SYGVKD. The CDR3 is made up of 17 amino acids.

The table lists this clonotype with a count of one. CDR3 in DNA: TGTGCCATCAGTGACAACCCGAACACTGAAGCTTTCTTT. It specifies CAISDNPNTEAFF. The rearrangement links TRBV10-3 to TRBJ1-1; D unresolved. Germline CDR1 and CDR2: ENHRY and SYGVKD. The CDR3 is 13 amino acids. V lost 3 bases and J lost 1, with 6 bases in between.

This clonotype was recorded many times. The chain has TRBV24-1 and TRBJ1-4, with 8 bases aligning to TRBD1. CDR3 length: 16 residues. CDR1 is KGHDR and CDR2 is SFDVKD in the germline V gene. Unmatched junction bases numbered 10, after V lost 4 bases and J lost 7 bases. CDR3 in DNA: TGTGCCACCAGTGACCCCCCAGGGGGCGCGGGTGAAAAACTGTTTTTT. As protein: CATSDPPGGAGEKLFF.

V and J are TRBV10-3 and TRBJ2-5; D perhaps matches TRBD1 (5 bases). V was shortened by 2 bases and J by 5 bases, with 12 bases between the two germline ends. The CDR3 totals 14 residues. Germline V gene data show CDR1 as ENHRY and CDR2 as SYGVKD. This CDR3 is CAISERQGLETQYF. CDR3 DNA sequence: TGTGCCATCAGTGAGAGGCAGGGCCTCGAGACCCAGTACTTC.

Points on this clonotype: It is unclear where the CDR3 begins or ends on the DNA, so no DNA is shown, and the CDR3 is as TCRdb lists it. The rearrangement uses TRBV10-1 and TRBJ2-7; TRBD2 reflects the table's D call only, with no check against the DNA. Germline assignment: CDR1 WNHNN and CDR2 SYGVQD (reference sequence). With termini counted, the CDR3 has 18 amino acids. CDR3 in amino acids: CASSESCASSLEEGQSSF.

There are a few counts of this clonotype. V gene TRBV2 combines with J gene TRBJ2-6; 9 bases are shared with TRBD1. The CDR3 consists of 16 residues. Germline V lookup: CDR1 SNHLY, CDR2 FYNNEI. The J segment lost 2 bases and the V segment lost 5 bases, leaving 4 bases of the junction unmatched. In DNA form, the CDR3 reads TGTGCCAGCAGTCCCGGGACAGGGACTGGGGCCAACGTCCTGACTTTC. Protein product: CASSPGTGTGANVLTF.

In its sample, this clonotype was seen many times. This chain connects TRBV6-4 to TRBJ2-4; no reliable D call. CDR3 length: 12 amino acids. V was shortened by 0 bases and J by 5 bases, with 2 bases between the two germline ends. Germline assignment: CDR1 MRHNA and CDR2 SNTAGT. CDR3 protein: CASSDSENIQYF. CDR3 DNA: TGTGCCAGCAGTGACTCGGAAAACATTCAGTACTTC.

This clonotype appeared many times. The chain has TRBV20-1 and TRBJ1-2; TRBD1 matches 7 bases. The CDR3 consists of 15 residues. Trimming took 2 bases from V and 6 from J; bases not matched to a gene: 12. Germline assignment: CDR1 DFQATT and CDR2 SNEGSKA (reference sequence). The DNA for the CDR3 is TGCAGTGCTAGACCAACCGAGGACAGGATGAATGGCTACACCTTC. Encoded protein: CSARPTEDRMNGYTF.

Only one count was recorded for this clonotype. V and J are TRBV25-1 and TRBJ1-2, with 8 bases fitting TRBD1. The junction had 4 bases not matched to a gene; V was cut back by 4 bases and J by 6 bases. The CDR3 contains 13 residues. CDR1 and CDR2 (germline): MGHDK, SYGVNS. CDR3 in amino acids: CASSAPQGDGYTF. The DNA of the CDR3 is TGTGCCAGCAGTGCTCCACAGGGGGATGGCTACACCTTC.

The rearrangement uses TRBV19 and TRBJ2-1; 12 bases are shared with TRBD1. The germline gives CDR1 LNHDA, CDR2 SQIVND (reference sequence). Trimming at V came to 5 bases and at J to 9 bases, leaving 2 bases not matched to a gene. The CDR3 is 13 amino acids. Here the CDR3 reads CASSGTGGGEQFF. The CDR3 bases are TGTGCCAGTAGTGGGACAGGGGGCGGTGAGCAGTTCTTC.

The chain combines TRBV7-2 with TRBJ1-6, with TRBD1 matching 7 bases. V was clipped by 5 bases and J by 8 bases; unmatched bases: 12. CDR1 SGHTA and CDR2 FQGNSA come from the germline V gene. CDR3 length: 16 residues. The CDR3 DNA reads as TGTGCCAGCAGCCCCTTCGGCAGGGGGATAGATTCACCCCTCCACTTT. It is translated as CASSPFGRGIDSPLHF.

The sample holds a few counts of this clonotype. The DNA of the CDR3 is TGTGCCAGCAGCCTTCTCCGATCCTACGGGGAAGAGACCCAGTACTTC. Its protein is CASSLLRSYGEETQYF. This chain connects TRBV7-3 to TRBJ2-5; maybe TRBD2 (5 bases). The CDR3 is 16 residues long. Looked up from germline, CDR1 is SGHTA and CDR2 is FQGTGA. V lost 5 bases and J lost 3, with 19 bases in between.